This T cell receptor (beta chain) was documented in a study of cytomegalovirus exposure and HLA in healthy donors. This CDR3 has 12 residues. With 3 bases clipped from V and 8 bases from J, the junction kept 1 base outside the gene matches. From germline, CDR1 is KGHSH and CDR2 LQKENI. The PCR used 60 Vbeta and 13 Jbeta primers. Measured with immunoSEQ multiplex PCR; TCRdb has only the in-frame clones, and not every one. The data show 150,000 to 200,000 clones, 70% to 80% seen once. Sequenced input: PBMCs. V gene TRBV18 combines with J gene TRBJ2-1, with 7 bases identical to TRBD1. The receptor was derived from a male donor in good health and CMV-seronegative. CDR3 region: CASSPQGDEQFF. CDR3 sequence (DNA): TGTGCCAGCTCACCCCAGGGGGATGAGCAGTTCTTC.